The rows below give T cell receptor beta chains drawn from one sample of a study of identical twins. Each CDR3 protein is one row after TCRdb ran MiXCR on the 5' RACE reads. Of around 530,000 distinct CDR3 sequences listed, around 15% are singletons. The data were also submitted as part of a second study, on yellow fever vaccine responses in identical twins.

The sequenced material came from CD4+ T cells sorted from blood. All receptors derive from a woman aged 18-35 years in good health. CDR3s leave out the opening cysteine and the closing phenylalanine or tryptophan. D genes are given only for firm matches.

v_call: TRBV28
d_call: .
j_call: TRBJ1-1
cdr3_aa: ASSKTVVPEAF

v_call: TRBV29-1
d_call: .
j_call: TRBJ2-7
cdr3_aa: GGPQPYEQY

v_call: TRBV5-1
d_call: TRBD2
j_call: TRBJ2-7
cdr3_aa: ASNPSGGRNAEQY

v_call: TRBV4-1
d_call: TRBD2
j_call: TRBJ2-1
cdr3_aa: ASSQDWGLAGALGDEQF

v_call: TRBV28
d_call: .
j_call: TRBJ2-7
cdr3_aa: ASSYRGQQY

v_call: TRBV20-1
d_call: TRBD2
j_call: TRBJ2-2
cdr3_aa: SARDGSGENTGELF

v_call: TRBV10-3
d_call: TRBD2
j_call: TRBJ2-1
cdr3_aa: AISATGTSGNEQF

v_call: TRBV10-3
d_call: .
j_call: TRBJ2-1
cdr3_aa: AISESEEQF

v_call: TRBV6-1
d_call: TRBD2
j_call: TRBJ2-2
cdr3_aa: ASRRTSGGGGELF

v_call: TRBV5-1
d_call: .
j_call: TRBJ2-5
cdr3_aa: ASSLGQTIQETQY

v_call: TRBV10-3
d_call: TRBD2
j_call: TRBJ2-3
cdr3_aa: AISGVSGKTDTQY

v_call: TRBV27
d_call: .
j_call: TRBJ2-3
cdr3_aa: ASSPSFTDTQY

v_call: TRBV20-1
d_call: .
j_call: TRBJ1-2
cdr3_aa: SAKDTYGYT

v_call: TRBV5-4
d_call: TRBD2
j_call: TRBJ2-5
cdr3_aa: ASSRRLAGFQETQY

v_call: TRBV6-2/TRBV6-3
d_call: .
j_call: TRBJ1-5
cdr3_aa: ASRPQGNSNQPQH

v_call: TRBV3-1
d_call: .
j_call: TRBJ1-2
cdr3_aa: ASSQDLWARDYGYT

v_call: TRBV11-1
d_call: .
j_call: TRBJ2-7
cdr3_aa: ASSLVRGAPYEQY

v_call: TRBV12-3/TRBV12-4
d_call: TRBD2
j_call: TRBJ2-7
cdr3_aa: ASTPDPGGYEQY

v_call: TRBV3-1
d_call: .
j_call: TRBJ1-1
cdr3_aa: ASSQGGVGTEAF

v_call: TRBV4-1
d_call: .
j_call: TRBJ1-6
cdr3_aa: ASSQGAPTVSPLH

v_call: TRBV5-1
d_call: TRBD1
j_call: TRBJ2-2
cdr3_aa: ASSLTSGTGTTGELF

v_call: TRBV15
d_call: TRBD2
j_call: TRBJ2-5
cdr3_aa: ATSRASGGNQETQY

v_call: TRBV29-1
d_call: TRBD2
j_call: TRBJ2-5
cdr3_aa: SVEWRGGGETQY